This T cell receptor beta chain stems from a study of beta chain features in type 1 diabetes. Points from the study as a whole: When Type 1 diabetes patients were examined, their TCRB CDR3s proved moderately but significantly shorter in all four CD4+ subsets. Patients showed naive, central memory and Treg TCRB repertoires that appeared more similar than those of healthy donors.

The length of the CDR3 is 14 residues. V dropped 4 bases and J dropped 8 bases, with 13 bases sitting between them. Germline V CDR1 and CDR2: SGDLS, YYNGEE. Sequencing targeted expressed TCRB transcripts, as all isolated RNA had been reverse transcribed. Only in-frame clones appear in the TCRdb table, and some are missing; sequencing was by immunoSEQ multiplex PCR. This sample has 150,000 or so clones; 9% to 9.5% occur once, and the top ten carry about 0.61%. In regard to this clone: No antigen is known for it.

This chain connects TRBV9 to TRBJ1-6; D is perhaps TRBD1 (5 bases). This clonotype was sampled from a man aged 18-30 years in good health. Source material: central memory CD4+ T cells from blood. In DNA form, the CDR3 reads TGTGCCAGCAGCACCACGGGACTCTATTCACCCCTCCACTTT. Protein sequence: CASSTTGLYSPLHF. The whole variable domain, filled in from reference TRBV9 and TRBJ1-6, reads DSGVTQTPKHLITATGQRVTLRCSPRSGDLSVYWYQQSLDQGLQFLIQYYNGEERAKGNILERFSAQQFPDLHSELNLSSLELGDSALYFCASSTTGLYSPLHFGNGTRLTVT.